The 19 T cell receptor beta chains below come from one sample, sequenced in a study of blood T cell repertoires in COVID-19. Using immunoSEQ multiplex PCR, the repertoire was profiled, and TCRdb retains in-frame clones only, with some absent. This sample carries 270,000 or so clones, 90% of them seen once, and the ten largest clones take approximately 4%. Sequenced: PBMCs or T cells enriched from blood (not recorded which). These receptor sequences come from a woman aged 30 to 39 with acute COVID-19.

This sequence joins TRBV27 and TRBJ2-2, with D tentatively TRBD2 (6 bases). The CDR3 is 15 amino acids. Trimming pared 7 bases from V and 6 bases from J, leaving 18 bases between. Germline CDR1 reads MNHEY; CDR2 reads SMNVEV (reference sequence). The CDR3 DNA follows: TGTGCCAGCACCCCCCTTCCGGGAGCCGCCGGGGAGCTGTTTTTT. This sequence encodes CASTPLPGAAGELFF.

The J gene is TRBJ2-2, the V gene TRBV7-8; D is ambiguous. Germline values: CDR1 SGHVS, CDR2 FQNEAQ. V was trimmed by 0 bases and J by 0 bases, leaving 8 bases between them. This CDR3 comprises 16 residues. The CDR3 here is CASSLAITANTGELFF. For the CDR3, the DNA is TGTGCCAGCAGCTTAGCGATTACAGCGAACACCGGGGAGCTGTTTTTT.

There are a few counts of this clone. This chain uses TRBV10-3 with TRBJ1-5; D perhaps matches TRBD1 (5 bases). The V end was cut by 0 bases, the J end by 9 bases, with 9 bases between. The CDR3 is made up of 13 amino acids. CDR1 is ENHRY, CDR2 SYGVKD, per germline. CDR3 in DNA: TGTGCCATCAGTGAGTCAGGGGTTCTGCCCCAGCATTTT. Translating it yields CAISESGVLPQHF.

V gene TRBV7-3 combines with J gene TRBJ2-1, with D perhaps TRBD2 (5 bases). The germline gives CDR1 SGHTA, CDR2 FQGTGA. Trimming cost V 5 bases and J 2 bases, with 16 bases left between them. The CDR3 spans 16 residues. For the CDR3, the DNA is TGTGCCAGCAGCCCCACCGAAGCGGCACCCTACAATGAGCAGTTCTTC. Its translation: CASSPTEAAPYNEQFF.

The CDR3 is CASSWTGGKYTEAFF. CDR3 in DNA: TGTGCCAGCAGCTGGACAGGGGGCAAGTACACTGAAGCTTTCTTT. This chain connects TRBV27 to TRBJ1-1; 11 positions agree with TRBD1. J gave up 3 bases and V 6 bases, and 6 bases lay outside the gene matches. Germline values: CDR1 MNHEY, CDR2 SMNVEV (reference sequence). This CDR3 is 15 amino acids long.

This chain joins TRBV28 and TRBJ2-1, with 14 nucleotides matching TRBD2. The germline V gene has CDR1 MDHEN and CDR2 SYDVKM. V dropped 2 bases and J dropped 6; count of bases not matched to a gene: 9. The CDR3 extends over 18 amino acids. This CDR3 is CASSLRGLAGAWVNEQFF. CDR3 DNA sequence: TGTGCCAGCAGTTTACGGGGACTAGCGGGAGCCTGGGTCAATGAGCAGTTCTTC.

The V gene is TRBV5-1, the J gene TRBJ2-3; weak D call: TRBD1 (5 bases). Trimming left V 5 bases short and J 0 bases short, with 7 bases between. The CDR3 is 13 amino acids. Per the germline V gene, CDR1 is SGHRS and CDR2 is YFSETQ. CDR3 nucleotide sequence: TGCGCCAGCAGGACAGATAGCACAGATACGCAGTATTTT. Its translation is CASRTDSTDTQYF.

The chain couples TRBV6-2 or TRBV6-3 to TRBJ2-3, with TRBD2 as a possible D gene (5 bases). The V end lost 6 bases, the J end lost 0 bases, and 16 bases lay between the germline ends. The CDR3 has 16 amino acids. The germline gives CDR1 MNHEY, CDR2 SVGEGT. The CDR3 sequence: CASSPGRAASTDTQYF. The DNA of the CDR3 is TGTGCCAGCAGCCCTGGGAGAGCGGCTAGCACAGATACGCAGTATTTT.

V usage is TRBV3-1 (or the pseudogene TRBV3-2) and J usage is TRBJ1-2; D uncertain. Trimming removed 0 bases at V and 5 bases at J, with 22 bases between. The CDR3 has 18 residues. Germline-derived CDR1 and CDR2 are LGHDT and YNNKEL (reference sequence). The CDR3 sequence: CASSQDGERFGSRYGYTF. CDR3 nucleotide sequence: TGTGCCAGCAGCCAAGATGGAGAACGTTTTGGGTCCCGTTATGGCTACACCTTC.

This clone was counted once. This chain joins TRBV19 and TRBJ1-5, with D possibly being TRBD1 (6 bases). The CDR3 length is 13 residues. Looked up from germline, CDR1 is LNHDA and CDR2 is SQIVND (reference sequence). The V and J ends lost 8 bases and 11 bases respectively, with 19 bases between them. DNA for the CDR3: TGTGCCAGTCTGGACAGCGGTGGGCGGACCCAGCATTTT. Protein product: CASLDSGGRTQHF. The full variable domain, completed using reference TRBV19 and TRBJ1-5, is DGGITQSPKYLFRKEGQNVTLSCEQNLNHDAMYWYRQDPGQGLRLIYYSQIVNDFQKGDIAEGYSVSREKKESFPLTVTSAQKNPTAFYLCASLDSGGRTQHFGDGTRLSIL.

The chain combines TRBV2 with TRBJ2-7; the D is unclear. Trimming cost V 4 bases and J 0 bases, with 7 bases left between them. The CDR3 is made up of 13 amino acids. Germline V gene lookup returns CDR1 SNHLY and CDR2 FYNNEI. The CDR3 DNA sequence: TGTGCCAGCAGTGGGCACAGCTCCTACGAGCAGTACTTC. It codes for CASSGHSSYEQYF.

This chain connects TRBV20-1 to TRBJ1-2; possibly TRBD1 for D (5 bases). The CDR3 loop spans 11 amino acids. With 7 bases removed from V and 3 bases from J, the gap between germline ends came to 9 bases. CDR1 and CDR2 (germline): DFQATT, SNEGSKA (reference sequence). CDR3 amino acids: CSVSRDYGYTF. Here the CDR3 DNA reads TGCAGTGTCAGCAGGGACTATGGCTACACCTTC.

The rearrangement links TRBV2 to TRBJ2-3, with TRBD2 identical over 8 bases. The V and J ends lost 2 bases and 3 bases, in that order; junction bases with no gene match: 4. This CDR3 is 15 amino acids long. CDR1 SNHLY and CDR2 FYNNEI come from the germline V gene. The CDR3 DNA is TGTGCCAGCAGTGAACTAGCGGGTAGTACAGATACGCAGTATTTT. Its protein product is CASSELAGSTDTQYF.

The gene calls are TRBV7-6 and TRBJ2-1; possible D gene TRBD2, 6 bases. Germline V CDR1 and CDR2: SGHVS, FNYEAQ. CDR3 length: 13 residues. V gave up 5 bases and J gave up 6 bases, with 11 bases separating them. In nucleotides, the CDR3 is TGTGCCAGCAGCCCCGGGACTCTCAATGAGCAGTTCTTC. Translated, it gives CASSPGTLNEQFF.

This clone was seen just once. V usage is TRBV28 and J usage is TRBJ1-5; TRBD1 agrees at 7 bases. Germline CDR1 is MDHEN and CDR2 is SYDVKM. The V and J ends lost 1 base and 5 bases, in that order; junction bases with no gene match: 8. There are 16 residues in the CDR3. CDR3: CASSLYDRAADQPQHF. CDR3 sequence (DNA): TGTGCCAGCAGTTTATATGACAGGGCGGCTGATCAGCCCCAGCATTTT.

This clone was detected only once. The chain combines TRBV19 with TRBJ1-1; D gene uncertain. CDR1 is LNHDA, CDR2 SQIVND, per germline (reference sequence). V gave up 3 bases and J gave up 3 bases, with 8 bases separating them. This CDR3 spans 13 amino acids. In nucleotides, the CDR3 is TGTGCCAGTAGTATCCAGGAGGACACTGAAGCTTTCTTT. Translation: CASSIQEDTEAFF.

This rearrangement joins TRBV12-3 or TRBV12-4 to TRBJ2-3; D may be TRBD1 (6 bases). This CDR3 comprises 12 residues. V shed 8 bases and J shed 3 bases, with 9 bases lying between them. Written as DNA, the CDR3 is TGTGCCAGCGGTAGGGGGACAGATACGCAGTATTTT. It encodes CASGRGTDTQYF.

J is TRBJ1-5 and V is TRBV28, with D possibly being TRBD1 (5 bases). The germline V gene has CDR1 MDHEN and CDR2 SYDVKM. Between the trimmed V and J ends, which lost 6 bases and 0 bases, there was a span of 18 bases. This CDR3 contains 17 residues. CDR3 region: CASSPKETAYSNQPQHF. The CDR3 bases are TGTGCCAGCAGCCCCAAGGAGACAGCATATAGCAATCAGCCCCAGCATTTT. The full variable domain, in which reference TRBV28 and TRBJ1-5 provide the parts outside the CDR3, is DVKVTQSSRYLVKRTGEKVFLECVQDMDHENMFWYRQDPGLGLRLIYFSYDVKMKEKGDIPEGYSVSREKKERFSLILESASTNQTSMYLCASSPKETAYSNQPQHFGDGTRLSIL.

Only a few counts were recorded for this clone. The chain employs TRBV27 and TRBJ2-1; no definite D call. Germline loops: CDR1 MNHEY, CDR2 SMNVEV (reference sequence). The CDR3 length is 13 residues. V lost 3 bases to trimming and J lost 8 bases, with 11 bases between them. The CDR3 DNA reads as TGTGCCAGCAGTTTTAACGTCCAGGATGAGCAGTTCTTC. Translating it yields CASSFNVQDEQFF.